These 19 T cell receptor beta chains originate from one sample sequenced in a study of blood T cell repertoires in COVID-19. Clones were sequenced by immunoSEQ multiplex PCR, and TCRdb holds only the in-frame ones, with some missing. The sample contains some 70,000 clones, less than 85% of which appear only once. Sequencing input: peripheral blood. The origin of the receptors is a man in his fifties with COVID-19, enrolled during active disease.

CDR3 amino acids: CASSLDVAGVNEQFF. As DNA, the CDR3 is TGTGCCAGCAGCTTAGATGTAGCGGGGGTCAATGAGCAGTTCTTC. The chain recombines TRBV7-2 with TRBJ2-1; 9 bases line up with TRBD2. Per the germline V gene, CDR1 is SGHTA and CDR2 is FQGNSA. After removal of 1 base from V and 6 bases from J, the junction contained 4 bases not matched to a gene. The CDR3 spans 15 residues.

Of note for this clone: In the same sample, other DNA sequences code for this CDR3. The chain has TRBV2 and TRBJ1-6; 9 nucleotides line up with TRBD1. The length of the CDR3 is 13 residues. Germline loops: CDR1 SNHLY, CDR2 FYNNEI. Trimming cost V 6 bases and J 7 bases; bases outside gene matches: 1. CDR3 nucleotides: TGTGCCAGCAGAGGACAGGGGAATTCACCCCTCCACTTT. It yields the protein CASRGQGNSPLHF. Complete variable domain (other parts from reference TRBV2 and TRBJ1-6): EPEVTQTPSHQVTQMGQEVILRCVPISNHLYFYWYRQILGQKVEFLVSFYNNEISEKSEIFDDQFSVERPDGSNFTLKIRSTKLEDSAMYFCASRGQGNSPLHFGNGTRLTVT.

This chain connects TRBV19 to TRBJ2-2, with 7 bases lining up with TRBD1. The junction had 2 bases not matched to a gene; V was cut back by 5 bases and J by 2 bases. The germline V gene has CDR1 LNHDA and CDR2 SQIVND (reference sequence). This CDR3 spans 14 amino acids. CDR3: CASSRQGNTGELFF. In DNA form, the CDR3 reads TGTGCCAGTAGTCGACAGGGAAACACCGGGGAGCTGTTTTTT.

This chain joins TRBV4-1 and TRBJ2-3, with 14 bases identical to TRBD2. There are 17 residues in the CDR3. Germline CDR1 MGHRA, CDR2 YSYEKL. The V gene end was trimmed by 2 bases and the J gene end by 1 base; junction bases not matched to a gene: 2. The CDR3 spells CASSQMTSGGGTDTQYF. CDR3 coding DNA: TGCGCCAGCAGCCAAATGACTAGCGGGGGGGGCACAGATACGCAGTATTTT.

V gene TRBV10-3 combines with J gene TRBJ1-1; D gene uncertain. V was trimmed by 0 bases and J by 5 bases, leaving 13 bases between them. This CDR3 is 15 amino acids long. Germline V lookup: CDR1 ENHRY, CDR2 SYGVKD. CDR3 in amino acids: CAISESNSKLTEAFF. CDR3 bases: TGTGCCATCAGTGAGTCGAACAGTAAGTTGACTGAAGCTTTCTTT.

V is TRBV28 and J is TRBJ1-6; D gene unclear. The germline V and J ends were trimmed by 2 bases and 7 bases, with 12 bases remaining between them. Germline CDR1 and CDR2: MDHEN and SYDVKM. This CDR3 has 15 residues. CDR3: CASSLGLSINSPLHF. CDR3 nucleotide sequence: TGTGCCAGCAGTTTAGGGCTATCGATAAATTCACCCCTCCACTTT.

This rearrangement joins TRBV30 to TRBJ1-6, with 8 bases that match TRBD1. CDR3 length: 15 residues. In germline, CDR1 is GTSNPN, CDR2 SVGIG (reference sequence). V lost 4 bases to trimming and J lost 7 bases; unmatched junction nucleotides: 9. The CDR3: CAWIKGTGGNSPLHF. CDR3 nucleotides: TGTGCCTGGATTAAAGGGACAGGAGGAAATTCACCCCTCCACTTT. The full variable domain, its missing parts supplied by reference TRBV30 and TRBJ1-6, is SQTIHQWPATLVQPVGSPLSLECTVEGTSNPNLYWYRQAAGRGLQLLFYSVGIGQISSEVPQNLSASRPQDRQFILSSKKLLLSDSGFYLCAWIKGTGGNSPLHFGNGTRLTVT.

The table lists this clone with a count of one. The chain recombines TRBV19 with TRBJ2-3; the D is unclear. The CDR3 has 13 residues. V was pared by 4 bases and J by 6 bases, with 11 bases between. Germline V gene sequence: CDR1 LNHDA, CDR2 SQIVND (reference sequence). For the CDR3, the DNA is TGTGCCAGTAGTACCCGCCCCGGTGATACGCAGTATTTT. Protein product: CASSTRPGDTQYF.

The CDR3 nucleotides are TGTGCCAGCTTGACTCCGCTGGGCACAGATACGCAGTATTTT. Protein product: CASLTPLGTDTQYF. The chain recombines TRBV6-5 with TRBJ2-3; D uncertain. Deletions cut 8 bases from V and 1 base from J, with 13 bases between. The germline V gene has CDR1 MNHEY and CDR2 SVGAGI. The CDR3 covers 14 residues.

V is TRBV5-5 and J is TRBJ1-5, with D perhaps TRBD1 (5 bases). Trimming left V 6 bases short and J 4 bases short, with 14 bases between. Germline-derived CDR1 and CDR2 are SGHKS and YYEKEE (reference sequence). The CDR3 consists of 14 residues. The CDR3 bases are TGTGCCAGCAACCTGGGAGGGGTTAATCAGCCCCAGCATTTT. Residues: CASNLGGVNQPQHF.

The rearrangement uses TRBV2 and TRBJ1-1; no firm D call. Germline CDR1 reads SNHLY; CDR2 reads FYNNEI. V was clipped by 6 bases and J by 3 bases, with 11 bases between them. The CDR3 has 13 residues. The CDR3 loop is CASRGDGDTEAFF. CDR3 sequence (DNA): TGTGCCAGCAGGGGAGACGGTGACACTGAAGCTTTCTTT.

The rearrangement joins TRBV5-1 to TRBJ1-1; D not certain. Trimming cost V 0 bases and J 6 bases, with 9 bases left between them. This CDR3 is built from 13 residues. Germline CDR1 is SGHRS and CDR2 is YFSETQ. The CDR3 loop reads CASSLGGEAEAFF. DNA for the CDR3: TGCGCCAGCAGCTTGGGCGGGGAAGCTGAAGCTTTCTTT.

Notes on this clone: Other DNA sequences within the sample encode an identical CDR3. The chain couples TRBV9 to TRBJ2-7, with 7 nucleotides matching TRBD2. The CDR3 is 14 amino acids. From germline, CDR1 is SGDLS and CDR2 YYNGEE. Unmatched junction bases numbered 2, after V lost 0 bases and J lost 2 bases. CDR3 region: CASSVGGGTYEQYF. In DNA, the CDR3 is TGTGCCAGCAGCGTAGGGGGAGGGACCTACGAGCAGTACTTC.

This clone showed up just once. V and J are TRBV11-2 and TRBJ1-1; tentatively, D is TRBD1 (5 bases). Germline V gene lookup returns CDR1 SGHAT and CDR2 FQNNGV. The CDR3 covers 15 residues. The V end lost 5 bases, the J end lost 0 bases, and 13 bases lay between the germline ends. CDR3 residues: CASSLSTAMNTEAFF. The DNA of the CDR3 is TGTGCCAGCAGCCTATCGACAGCCATGAACACTGAAGCTTTCTTT.

The genes are TRBV6-5 and TRBJ1-1; perhaps TRBD1 as D (6 bases). V was clipped by 4 bases and J by 8 bases, with 20 bases between them. In germline, CDR1 is MNHEY, CDR2 SVGAGI. The CDR3 covers 15 residues. This chain's CDR3 is CASSSPFNDRIEAFF. The CDR3 bases are TGTGCCAGCAGTTCCCCCTTCAATGACAGGATAGAAGCTTTCTTT.

The rearrangement joins TRBV18 to TRBJ2-1; 7 bases are a match to TRBD2. After removal of 3 bases from V and 5 bases from J, the junction contained 10 bases not matched to a gene. Germline CDR1 KGHSH, CDR2 LQKENI. The CDR3 has 16 amino acids. In DNA form, the CDR3 reads TGTGCCAGCTCACCCCCTGGAGCGGGGTGGGACAATGAGCAGTTCTTC. Protein product: CASSPPGAGWDNEQFF.

The sample holds one count of this clone. The chain links TRBV4-2 to TRBJ2-3; the D gene is possibly TRBD2 (5 bases). V was pared by 2 bases and J by 2 bases, with 14 bases between. The CDR3 extends over 16 amino acids. Germline loops: CDR1 LGHNA, CDR2 YNFKEQ. The chain's CDR3 is CASSQRSGLATDTQYF. The CDR3 DNA reads TGTGCCAGCAGCCAAAGGTCCGGACTTGCCACAGATACGCAGTATTTT.

This chain's CDR3 is CAWSVLGEQYF. For the CDR3, the DNA is TGTGCCTGGAGTGTACTAGGCGAGCAGTACTTC. The chain combines TRBV30 with TRBJ2-7; maybe TRBD2 (5 bases). Germline V lookup: CDR1 GTSNPN, CDR2 SVGIG (reference sequence). The CDR3 spans 11 residues. Trimming removed 0 bases from V and 6 bases from J, with 6 bases in between.

This clone was counted a single time. V and J are TRBV20-1 and TRBJ2-4, with TRBD2 matching 7 bases. CDR3 length: 11 amino acids. The junction had 4 bases not matched to a gene; V was cut back by 6 bases and J by 8 bases. The germline gives CDR1 DFQATT, CDR2 SNEGSKA (reference sequence). CDR3 amino acids: CSAGRRDIQYF. Written as DNA, the CDR3 is TGCAGTGCCGGGAGGAGGGACATTCAGTACTTC.